The source of this TCR beta chain is a study of blood T cells in healthy people across ages. For the second PCR, which ran for roughly 6 to 12 cycles, a sample-barcoded 5' primer and a J-beta primer mix were used. In TCRdb, the 5' RACE reads were re-called with MiXCR into one record per CDR3 protein. Of roughly 800,000 distinct CDR3 sequences in the sample, around a quarter are singletons; the top ten hold roughly 3.5%. As regards this clonotype: Its antigen is currently unknown.

Findings and limits, study-wide: Researchers report that TCR beta diversity correlated strongly with naive T cell percentage.

Isolation per sample recovered at least 6 million PBMCs. This sample was also put to use in a study of T cells of mothers and their children. That paper adds: The people who donated were a few healthy Caucasian mothers and their six children.

The sequenced material came from blood. This TCR came from a boy aged 5-17 years in good health.

The CDR3 DNA reads TGTGCCACCAGATTTGGGGGGGGCGAAAACATTCAGTACTTC. As protein: CATRFGGGENIQYF. The genes are TRBV12-3 or TRBV12-4 and TRBJ2-4, with D possibly being TRBD2 (7 bases). The CDR3 consists of 14 residues. The germline V and J ends were trimmed by 10 bases and 5 bases, with 18 bases remaining between them.